One and the same sample provided the 3 T cell receptor beta chains below, sequenced in a study of blood T cell repertoires in COVID-19. Some clones are missing from TCRdb's copy, which holds only in-frame ones; the method was immunoSEQ multiplex PCR. The data hold approximately 100,000 clones, with roughly nine tenths observed a single time. Sequencing was carried out using peripheral blood. Receptor source: a woman older than 75 in a cohort sampled during active COVID-19.

V gene TRBV3-1 (or the pseudogene TRBV3-2) combines with J gene TRBJ2-7, with a weak D call TRBD2 (6 bases). This CDR3 comprises 14 residues. V was pared by 4 bases and J by 0 bases, with 10 bases between. Germline loops: CDR1 LGHDT, CDR2 YNNKEL (reference sequence). The CDR3 nucleotides are TGTGCCAGCAGCCCCCGGGACTTCTCCTACGAGCAGTACTTC. Translating it yields CASSPRDFSYEQYF.

The V gene is TRBV19, the J gene TRBJ2-5; 8 nucleotides line up with TRBD1. Germline CDR1 and CDR2: LNHDA and SQIVND (reference sequence). This CDR3 is built from 14 residues. Trimming removed 8 bases from V and 5 bases from J; junction bases left unmatched: 10. Here the CDR3 reads CASRRAGGMETQYF. CDR3 bases: TGTGCCAGTCGGCGGGCAGGGGGCATGGAGACCCAGTACTTC.

The chain uses TRBV6-1 and TRBJ1-6; 7 positions agree with TRBD1. This CDR3 spans 16 amino acids. V lost 3 bases, J lost 7 bases, and 9 bases stayed unmatched. CDR1 MNHNS and CDR2 SASEGT come from the germline V gene. In nucleotides, the CDR3 is TGTGCCAGCAGTGACTTAACTCCAGGGGGAAATTCACCCCTCCACTTT. As protein: CASSDLTPGGNSPLHF.